A selection of T cell receptor beta chains follows, all from one sample in a study of Graves' ophthalmopathy and Graves' hyperthyroidism. TCRdb re-analysed the multiplex PCR reads in MiXCR, keeping a single row per CDR3 protein. The sample records over 650,000 distinct CDR3 sequences, approximately 39% being singletons. The sequenced material came from peripheral blood. The receptors stem from an adult man with Graves' ophthalmopathy. The CDR3 runs from the conserved cysteine through the conserved F or W. A D gene is named only where the DNA matches it firmly. For some rows the clone size is stated as once, few or many, or as a class when expanded; others skip it.

V gene	D gene	J gene	clone size	CDR3 protein	CDR3 DNA
TRBV7-2	TRBD1	TRBJ2-2	NA	CASRSTGDTGELFF	TGTGCCAGCAGGTCGACAGGGGACACCGGGGAGCTGTTTTTT
TRBV7-3	TRBD1	TRBJ2-7	NA	CASSATGGREQYF	TGTGCCAGCAGCGCTACAGGGGGCCGCGAGCAGTACTTC
TRBV7-9	TRBD1	TRBJ1-1	NA	CASSHDRGGVKNTEAFF	TGCGCCAGCAGCCATGACAGGGGGGGTGTAAAGAACACTGAAGCTTTCTTT
TRBV20-1	TRBD1	TRBJ1-1	NA	CSATGGRNTQAFF	TGCAGTGCTACAGGGGGCCGGAACACTCAAGCTTTCTTT
TRBV7-2	TRBD1	TRBJ1-5	many	CASSWGRGHKQPQHF	TGTGCCAGCAGCTGGGGCAGGGGGCACAAACAGCCCCAGCATTTT
TRBV25-1	NA	TRBJ2-5	NA	CASQEEGRQETQYF	TGTGCCAGCCAAGAGGAGGGGAGACAAGAGACCCAGTACTTC
TRBV11-3	NA	TRBJ1-6	many	CASSLEGVRSPLHF	TGTGCCAGCAGCTTAGAGGGGGTGCGGTCACCCCTCCACTTT
TRBV25-1	TRBD1	TRBJ1-1	once	CASSPRQGDTEAFF	TGTGCCAGCTCACCGCGCCAGGGGGACACTGAAGCTTTCTTT
TRBV25-1	NA	TRBJ2-5	NA	CASSAFPGTETQYF	TGTGCCAGCAGTGCTTTCCCAGGGACGGAGACCCAGTACTTC
TRBV20-1	NA	TRBJ1-1	many	CSARSFGDLWGTEAFF	TGCAGTGCTAGGTCGTTTGGGGATTTGTGGGGCACTGAAGCTTTCTTT
TRBV2	TRBD1	TRBJ1-2	NA	CASSVRQGTNYGYTF	TGTGCCAGCAGCGTGAGACAGGGAACGAACTATGGCTACACCTTC
TRBV12-3/TRBV12-4	NA	TRBJ1-4	many	CASSGTGGGSEKLFF	TGTGCCAGCAGTGGGACGGGGGGAGGGAGTGAAAAACTGTTTTTT
TRBV19	NA	TRBJ1-4	many	CASSGQGNGNEKLFF	TGTGCCAGTAGTGGGCAGGGTAATGGTAATGAAAAACTGTTTTTT
TRBV2	TRBD1	TRBJ1-5	many	CASTPGQYNQPQHF	TGTGCCAGCACGCCGGGACAGTACAATCAGCCCCAGCATTTT
TRBV29-1	NA	TRBJ1-1	many	CSAGRLNTEAFF	TGCAGCGCCGGACGGCTGAACACTGAAGCTTTCTTT
TRBV19	NA	TRBJ1-5	few	CASSWGGLHLDSNQPQHF	TGTGCCAGTAGTTGGGGCGGTCTCCACTTGGATAGCAATCAGCCCCAGCATTTT
TRBV7-9	NA	TRBJ2-2	many	CASSLPILDGTGELFF	TGTGCCAGCAGCTTACCGATACTAGATGGAACCGGGGAGCTGTTTTTT
TRBV11-1	TRBD2	TRBJ2-7	few	CASALAGGTYEQYF	TGTGCCAGCGCCCTAGCGGGAGGAACCTACGAGCAGTACTTC
TRBV4-1	NA	TRBJ2-6	many	CASSQDQGGANVLTF	TGCGCCAGCAGCCAAGATCAGGGTGGGGCCAACGTCCTGACTTTC
TRBV7-2	NA	TRBJ1-5	many	CASSFAEGQPQHF	TGTGCCAGCAGCTTCGCAGAGGGTCAGCCCCAGCATTTT
TRBV7-9	NA	TRBJ1-1	few	CASFPVREPSNTEAFF	TGTGCCAGCTTCCCGGTCCGGGAACCTTCTAACACTGAAGCTTTCTTT
TRBV2	NA	TRBJ1-2	many	CASTRTDYGYTF	TGTGCCAGCACCAGGACAGACTATGGCTACACCTTC
TRBV19	NA	TRBJ2-7	many	CASGSRFTYEQYF	TGTGCCAGTGGTTCACGCTTTACCTACGAGCAGTACTTC
TRBV12-3/TRBV12-4	TRBD2	TRBJ2-5	many	CASSGGTSGRGRTQYF	TGTGCCAGCAGTGGGGGGACTAGCGGCCGAGGGAGGACCCAGTACTTC
TRBV19	TRBD1	TRBJ2-7	NA	CASSMRQGAINEQYF	TGTGCCAGTAGTATGCGACAGGGGGCAATCAACGAGCAGTACTTC
TRBV10-3	NA	TRBJ1-1	NA	CAISYQGPTEAFF	TGTGCCATCAGTTACCAGGGTCCCACTGAAGCTTTCTTT
TRBV10-3	NA	TRBJ1-5	NA	CAIKGDVSNQPQHF	TGTGCCATCAAAGGGGACGTGAGCAATCAGCCCCAGCATTTT
TRBV2	NA	TRBJ2-7	many	CASSDTLYEQYF	TGTGCCAGCAGTGACACGCTCTACGAGCAGTACTTC
TRBV19	NA	TRBJ1-5	many	CASRPLLDGQPQHF	TGTGCCAGTAGGCCCCTCCTCGACGGTCAGCCCCAGCATTTT
TRBV24-1	NA	TRBJ1-2	NA	CARDPQALYGYTF	TGTGCTAGAGACCCTCAAGCGCTCTATGGCTACACCTTC
TRBV7-8	NA	TRBJ2-5	many	CASRGRTSRPYF	TGTGCCAGCAGGGGACGGACCTCCAGGCCGTACTTC
TRBV11-2	TRBD1	TRBJ2-5	NA	CASSSGQGYETQYF	TGTGCCAGCAGCTCGGGACAGGGGTATGAGACCCAGTACTTC
TRBV7-2	NA	TRBJ1-5	many	CASSLAQGNNQPQHF	TGTGCCAGCAGCTTAGCCCAAGGGAACAATCAGCCCCAGCATTTT
TRBV2	TRBD2	TRBJ2-2	once	CASRDSGLAEGYTGELFF	TGTGCCAGCAGAGACTCGGGACTAGCGGAAGGGTACACCGGGGAGCTGTTTTTT
TRBV19	NA	TRBJ2-5	many	CASSTNAGRETQYF	TGTGCCAGTAGTACCAATGCGGGGAGAGAGACCCAGTACTTC
TRBV7-9	NA	TRBJ2-5	many	CASSFSGVQETQYF	TGCGCCAGCAGCTTTTCCGGGGTGCAAGAGACCCAGTACTTC
TRBV10-2	NA	TRBJ1-6	many	CASRGGLYSPLHF	TGCGCCAGCAGGGGAGGCTTGTACTCACCCCTCCACTTT
TRBV5-1	NA	TRBJ2-5	many	CASSGNRQETQYF	TGCGCCAGCAGCGGGAACAGACAAGAGACCCAGTACTTC
TRBV7-8	NA	TRBJ2-7	NA	CASSQVEGPEQYF	TGTGCCAGCAGCCAAGTGGAGGGGCCCGAGCAGTACTTC
TRBV10-3	NA	TRBJ1-1	few	CAISEGGNTEAFF	TGTGCCATCAGTGAGGGGGGTAACACTGAAGCTTTCTTT
TRBV6-2/TRBV6-3	NA	TRBJ1-2	many	CASSYGRHYGYTF	TGTGCCAGCAGTTACGGACGGCACTATGGCTACACCTTC
TRBV4-1	NA	TRBJ1-5	NA	CASSQGTVSNQPQHF	TGCGCCAGCAGCCAAGGGACGGTTAGCAATCAGCCCCAGCATTTT
TRBV7-9	NA	TRBJ2-3	NA	CASSLMDRDTQYF	TGTGCCAGCAGCTTAATGGACAGAGATACGCAGTATTTT
TRBV12-3/TRBV12-4	NA	TRBJ2-2	NA	CASSLEGRHAGELFF	TGTGCCAGCAGCCTGGAGGGCCGGCACGCCGGGGAGCTGTTTTTT
TRBV6-9	NA	TRBJ1-1	many	CASSYSSGNLAEAFF	TGTGCCAGCAGTTATTCGTCAGGGAATTTAGCTGAAGCTTTCTTT
TRBV11-2	NA	TRBJ1-2	many	CASSLEGIVF	TGTGCCAGCAGCTTAGAGGGTATCGTATTC
TRBV20-1	TRBD2	TRBJ2-2	few	CSARYTSGSNTGELFF	TGCAGTGCTAGATACACTAGCGGGTCGAACACCGGGGAGCTGTTTTTT
TRBV20-1	TRBD1	TRBJ1-2	NA	CSLGQQNYGYTF	TGCAGTTTGGGACAGCAGAACTATGGCTACACCTTC
TRBV29-1	TRBD1	TRBJ1-1	once	CSSVGQGKTEAFF	TGCAGCTCGGTGGGACAGGGGAAAACTGAAGCTTTCTTT
TRBV6-5	TRBD1	TRBJ2-7	many	CASSYSKARGFEQYF	TGTGCCAGCAGTTACTCGAAGGCCAGGGGGTTCGAGCAGTACTTC
TRBV12-3/TRBV12-4	NA	TRBJ2-7	many	CASSPRAADAYEQYF	TGTGCCAGCAGTCCCCGGGCCGCGGATGCCTACGAGCAGTACTTC